The following is a TCR beta chain sequence with its context. The data were obtained in a study of blood T cell repertoires in COVID-19. Study summary: The United States, Italy and Spain supplied acute and convalescent COVID-19 samples. PBMCs, B-cell-depleted T cells, or T cells provided the cDNA or gDNA that made up the material.

The CDR3 runs 15 residues. From germline, CDR1 is SGHTA and CDR2 FQGNSA. Between the trimmed V and J ends, which lost 1 base and 8 bases, there was a span of 16 bases. In the study's own analysis: By means of reference gene primer amplification, nucleated cell counts were estimated. TCRdb's table, derived via immunoSEQ multiplex PCR, lists solely in-frame clones and lacks some. The V and J calls and clone size were taken over from that table, and D and trimming were inferred from the DNA. The profile shows 9,500 to 15,000 clones, roughly four fifths of them singletons. The receptor comes from a woman aged 55-69 years with acute or convalescent COVID-19. What was sequenced was peripheral blood. The V and J genes are TRBV7-2 and TRBJ2-3, with TRBD1 as a possible D gene (6 bases). The CDR3: CASSLEAAGAGTQYF. For the CDR3, the DNA is TGTGCCAGCAGCTTAGAGGCCGCAGGGGCGGGTACGCAGTATTTT. Variable domain in full (rest from reference TRBV7-2 and TRBJ2-3): GAGVSQSPSNKVTEKGKDVELRCDPISGHTALYWYRQSLGQGLEFLIYFQGNSAPDKSGLPSDRFSAERTGGSVSTLTIQRTQQEDSAVYLCASSLEAAGAGTQYFGPGTRLTVL.